The clone carrying this TCR beta chain has just a few counts. Antigen: not known. This CDR3 has 12 residues. Germline V CDR1 and CDR2: SGDLS, YYNGEE. Deletions cut 1 base from V and 8 bases from J, with 7 bases between. The sample comes from a study of beta chain features in type 1 diabetes. CD45RO/CCR7/CD25/CD127/CD95/CD27 staining was used to isolate CD4+ naive, central memory, regulatory and stem cell-like memory cells by sorting. In all sorted populations, purity surpassed 95%. Study outcomes and limitations: The naive, central memory and Treg TCRB repertoires showed an apparent similarity that was greater among patients than among healthy donors. TCRB CDR3s were moderately but significantly shorter in Type 1 diabetes patients in all four CD4+ subsets. Overrepresentation of cells with high TCR expression could result from cDNA sequencing.

Of the isolated RNA, all was reverse transcribed, and so the sequenced material was expressed TCRB transcripts. Clones were sequenced by immunoSEQ multiplex PCR, and TCRdb holds only the in-frame ones, with some missing. The data show approximately 270,000 clones, roughly an eighth seen once. The sample consisted of naive CD4+ T cells from blood. The sequence derives from a man aged 25 to 40 with type 1 diabetes. The J gene is TRBJ2-1, the V gene TRBV9; no clear D gene. The chain's CDR3 is CASSVSGHEQFF. The DNA of the CDR3 is TGTGCCAGCAGCGTATCGGGTCATGAGCAGTTCTTC. Full variable domain (outside the CDR3, taken from reference TRBV9 and TRBJ2-1): DSGVTQTPKHLITATGQRVTLRCSPRSGDLSVYWYQQSLDQGLQFLIQYYNGEERAKGNILERFSAQQFPDLHSELNLSSLELGDSALYFCASSVSGHEQFFGPGTRLTVL.